A selection of T cell receptor beta chains follows, all from one sample in a study of T cell responses to AZD1222 COVID-19 vaccine. Using immunoSEQ multiplex PCR, the repertoire was profiled, and TCRdb retains in-frame clones only, with some absent. The sample consists of about 150,000 clones, under 95% of them appearing once. The material was peripheral blood, obtained 28 days after the second dose of the MenACWY control vaccine. The receptors were gathered from an adult who received the MenACWY meningococcal vaccine as a control. CDR3s include the opening cysteine and the closing phenylalanine or tryptophan. The D gene is left open where the match is weak. Some rows have no size entry. The others give once, few or many, or a class for an expanded clone.

TGTGCCAGCAGCGGGACCTTTGAGCAGTACTTC | CASSGTFEQYF | TRBV3-1/TRBV3-2 | . | TRBJ2-7 | .
TGTGCCAGCAGCGAGCAGGGTAATTCCTACGAGCAGTACTTC | CASSEQGNSYEQYF | TRBV9 | . | TRBJ2-7 | .
TGTGCCAGCCTACTGAACGGACAGGGGCGGCAGCCCCAGCATTTT | CASLLNGQGRQPQHF | TRBV6-5 | TRBD1 | TRBJ1-5 | .
TGTGCCACCAGCGTTGCGCTGGGCAGACCCAATCAGCCCCAGCATTTT | CATSVALGRPNQPQHF | TRBV15 | . | TRBJ1-5 | .
TGTGCCAGTAGTATAGGTGTGGACAGCCTGAGCTCCTACGAGCAGTACTTC | CASSIGVDSLSSYEQYF | TRBV19 | . | TRBJ2-7 | .
TGCGCCAGCAGCTTGGAGGGGGGGATTGGCACTGAAGCTTTCTTT | CASSLEGGIGTEAFF | TRBV5-1 | . | TRBJ1-1 | .
TGTGCCAGCAGTTCGAAGGGAAACACCATATATTTT | CASSSKGNTIYF | TRBV27 | . | TRBJ1-3 | .
TGTGCCAGCAGCGTAACTTGGACGGTCGTGAACACTGAAGCTTTCTTT | CASSVTWTVVNTEAFF | TRBV7-8 | . | TRBJ1-1 | .
TGCGCCAGCAGCTTGGAAGGGGGACCTAACTATGGCTACACCTTC | CASSLEGGPNYGYTF | TRBV5-1 | . | TRBJ1-2 | .
TGTGCCAGCAGCCCAACAGGGGCGAGTAGCTATGGCTACACCTTC | CASSPTGASSYGYTF | TRBV7-8 | TRBD1 | TRBJ1-2 | once
TGTGCCAGTAGTACCACAATCCTTCGTTATGGCTACACCTTC | CASSTTILRYGYTF | TRBV19 | . | TRBJ1-2 | .
TGTGCCAGCCACGGCTTTGGCCGCAGGGGTGGGAATCAGCCCCAGCATTTT | CASHGFGRRGGNQPQHF | TRBV28 | . | TRBJ1-5 | .
TGCGCCAGCAGCTACGAGACCAACTCCTACGAGCAGTACTTC | CASSYETNSYEQYF | TRBV5-1 | . | TRBJ2-7 | .